This T cell receptor beta chain was sequenced during a study of T cell repertoires in cytomegalovirus infection. Turning to the study itself: TCR beta signatures that were public indicated CMV infection and matching HLA type.

This clonotype was counted ten times or more. Its antigen is as yet unknown. This CDR3 spans 15 amino acids. J was trimmed by 6 bases and V by 5 bases; bases with no gene match: 9. Germline CDR1 reads SGHVS; CDR2 reads FQNEAQ. Findings of the study overall: It was HLA-C-restricted CMV-specific TCR beta clonotypes that dominated the response ex vivo. Cumulated frequencies of public TCR beta families served to identify carriers of CMV plus the relevant HLA.

TCRdb processed the reads anew with MiXCR; each CDR3 protein has one entry. Found here are around 130,000 distinct CDR3 sequences, more than 20% of them singletons; the top ten hold approximately 35%. The TCR was taken from a human donor in good health (CMV status not recorded). Some clones in this sample may be carry-over from other donors' samples. What was sequenced was PBMCs, sequenced either directly or after in vitro stimulation (not recorded which). The chain links TRBV7-8 to TRBJ1-5; 8 positions match TRBD1. DNA of the CDR3: TGTGCCAGCAGCAACGGACAGGGCCCGGCTCAGCCCCAGCATTTT. Encoded protein: CASSNGQGPAQPQHF.